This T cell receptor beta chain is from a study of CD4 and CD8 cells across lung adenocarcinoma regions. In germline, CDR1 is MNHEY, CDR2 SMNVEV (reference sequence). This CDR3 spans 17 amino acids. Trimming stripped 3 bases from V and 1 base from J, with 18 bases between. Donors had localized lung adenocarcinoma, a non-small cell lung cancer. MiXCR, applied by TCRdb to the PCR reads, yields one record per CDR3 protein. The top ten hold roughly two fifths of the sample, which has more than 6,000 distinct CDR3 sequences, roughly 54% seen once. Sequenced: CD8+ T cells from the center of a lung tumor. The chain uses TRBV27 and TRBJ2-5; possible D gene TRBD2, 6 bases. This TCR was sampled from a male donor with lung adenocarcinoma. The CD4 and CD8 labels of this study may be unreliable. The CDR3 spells CASSLGTGDRGQETQYF. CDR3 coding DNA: TGTGCCAGCAGTTTGGGGACTGGCGACCGTGGCCAAGAGACCCAGTACTTC.